This T cell receptor (beta chain) was recorded in a study of CD8 T cells in ankylosing spondylitis. A note on this clonotype: The antigen remains unidentified.

With molecular barcodes, quantitative 5'-RACE was used to make the TCR beta libraries. MiXCR, applied by TCRdb to the 5' RACE reads, yields one record per CDR3 protein. The sample has 650,000 to 800,000 distinct CDR3 sequences; around 20% are singletons. This CDR3 is 15 amino acids long. In germline, CDR1 is LGHNA, CDR2 YSLEER. V lost 4 bases and J lost 11, with 23 bases in between. Findings and caveats of the study: A TCR beta motif made of about eight highly homologous variants seemed typical of ankylosing spondylitis blood. As for the disease-linked clones, they showed a CD8+ phenotype and occurred at relatively low frequencies in peripheral blood. Within matched ankylosing spondylitis synovial fluid, disease-linked clones were reportedly significantly enriched.

The V and J genes are TRBV4-3 and TRBJ1-1, with a weak D call TRBD1 (6 bases). This TCR came from a male donor with ankylosing spondylitis. The sequencing sample was made of blood, either unsorted or a sorted T cell fraction (not recorded which). CDR3 DNA: TGCGCCAGCAGCCCATCCGAGGACAGTCGGGATGGGGCTTTCTTT. It codes for CASSPSEDSRDGAFF.